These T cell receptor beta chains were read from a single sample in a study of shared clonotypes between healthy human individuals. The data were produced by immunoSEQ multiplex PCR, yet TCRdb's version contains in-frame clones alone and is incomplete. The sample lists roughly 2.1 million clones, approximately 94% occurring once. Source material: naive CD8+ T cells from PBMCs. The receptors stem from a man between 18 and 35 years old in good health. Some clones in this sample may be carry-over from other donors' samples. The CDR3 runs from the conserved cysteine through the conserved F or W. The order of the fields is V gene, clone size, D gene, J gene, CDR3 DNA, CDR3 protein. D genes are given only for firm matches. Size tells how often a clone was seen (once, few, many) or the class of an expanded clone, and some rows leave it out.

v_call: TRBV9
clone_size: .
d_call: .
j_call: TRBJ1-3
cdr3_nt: TGTGCCAGCAGCCCCGCAGGTAACTCTGGAAACACCATATATTTT
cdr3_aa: CASSPAGNSGNTIYF

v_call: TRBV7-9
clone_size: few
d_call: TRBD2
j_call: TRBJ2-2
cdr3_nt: TGTGCCAGCAGCCCGCTAGCGGGAGACACCGGGGAGCTGTTTTTT
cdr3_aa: CASSPLAGDTGELFF

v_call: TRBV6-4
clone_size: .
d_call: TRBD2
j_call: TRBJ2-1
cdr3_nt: TGTGCCAGCAGTGACCCGCACCGGGGGGAGAATGAGCAGTTCTTC
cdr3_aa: CASSDPHRGENEQFF

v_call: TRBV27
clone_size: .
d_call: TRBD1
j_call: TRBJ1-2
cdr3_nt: TGTGCCAGCAGTTCGCGGACAGGGGATGGCTACACCTTC
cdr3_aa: CASSSRTGDGYTF

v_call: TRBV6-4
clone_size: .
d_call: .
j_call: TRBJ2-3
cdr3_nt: TGTGCCAGCAGTGGAACTCGAGGGGGCGCGGGGACAGATACGCAGTATTTT
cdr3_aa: CASSGTRGGAGTDTQYF

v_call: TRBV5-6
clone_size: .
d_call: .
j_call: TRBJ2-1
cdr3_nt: TGTGCCAGCAGCCCCTTAGGCCGTAGCTCCTACAATGAGCAGTTCTTC
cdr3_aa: CASSPLGRSSYNEQFF

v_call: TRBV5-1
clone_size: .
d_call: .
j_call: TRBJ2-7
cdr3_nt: TGCGCCAGCAGCGTCCGCGGAGGAGTCTACGAGCAGTACTTC
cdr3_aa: CASSVRGGVYEQYF

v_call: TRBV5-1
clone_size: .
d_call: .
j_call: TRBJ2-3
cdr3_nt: TGCGCCAGCAGCTTGGTTGGCGGCAGCACAGATACGCAGTATTTT
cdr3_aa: CASSLVGGSTDTQYF

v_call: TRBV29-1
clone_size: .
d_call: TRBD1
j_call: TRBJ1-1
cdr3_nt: TGCAGCCCCCGGACAGGGGATTCCACTGAAGCTTTCTTT
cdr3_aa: CSPRTGDSTEAFF

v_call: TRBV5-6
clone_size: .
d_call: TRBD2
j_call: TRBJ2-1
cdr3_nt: TGTGCCAGCAGCAAGAGCGGGAGTTCCTACAATGAGCAGTTCTTC
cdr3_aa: CASSKSGSSYNEQFF

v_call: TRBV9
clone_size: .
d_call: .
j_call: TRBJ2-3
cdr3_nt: TGTGCCAGCAGCGCTGAGAGTGGCGGGGACACAGATACGCAGTATTTT
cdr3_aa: CASSAESGGDTDTQYF

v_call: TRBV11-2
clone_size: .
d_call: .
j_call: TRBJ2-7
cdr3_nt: TGTGCCAGCAGCTTAAATCGCGCCTACGAGCAGTACTTC
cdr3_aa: CASSLNRAYEQYF

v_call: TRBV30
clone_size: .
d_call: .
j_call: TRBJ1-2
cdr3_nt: TGTGCCTGGAGTTTAGCTGCCAATGTCCATGGCTACACCTTC
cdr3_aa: CAWSLAANVHGYTF

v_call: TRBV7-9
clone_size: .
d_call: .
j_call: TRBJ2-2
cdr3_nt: TGTGCCAGCAGCTTAGGGCGAGGCGGGGAGCTGTTTTTT
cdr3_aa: CASSLGRGGELFF

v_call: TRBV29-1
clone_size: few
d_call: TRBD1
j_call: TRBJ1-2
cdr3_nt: TGCAGCGCCCAGACAGGGGTGGGCTATGGCTACACCTTC
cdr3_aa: CSAQTGVGYGYTF

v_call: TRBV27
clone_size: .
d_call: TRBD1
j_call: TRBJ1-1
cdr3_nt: TGTGCCACCATGGTTTTACAGGGGGGTCGTGAAGCTTTCTTT
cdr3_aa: CATMVLQGGREAFF

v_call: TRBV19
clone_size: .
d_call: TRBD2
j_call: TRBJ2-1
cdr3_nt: TGTGCCAGTAGTATAGCGGGAGGTACCTACAATGAGCAGTTCTTC
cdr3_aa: CASSIAGGTYNEQFF

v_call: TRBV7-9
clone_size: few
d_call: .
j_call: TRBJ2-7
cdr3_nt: TGTGCCAGCAGCTCGACAGTCTACGAGCAGTACTTC
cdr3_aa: CASSSTVYEQYF

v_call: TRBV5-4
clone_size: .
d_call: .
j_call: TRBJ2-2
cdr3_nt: TGTGCTTCGCAGCCCGGGAACACCGGGGAGCTGTTTTTT
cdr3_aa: CASQPGNTGELFF

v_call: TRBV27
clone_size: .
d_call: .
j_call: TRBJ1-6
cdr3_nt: TGTGCCAGCACCCCAGTCCCGGCAGGCGACACACCACCCCTCCACTTT
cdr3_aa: CASTPVPAGDTPPLHF

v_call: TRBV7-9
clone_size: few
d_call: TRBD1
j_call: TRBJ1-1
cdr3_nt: TGTGCCAGCAGCTCCGGGGACAGCGAAGCTTTCTTT
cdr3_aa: CASSSGDSEAFF

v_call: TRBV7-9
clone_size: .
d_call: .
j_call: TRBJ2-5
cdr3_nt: TGTGCCAGCAGCTTACCCCTAGGGACAATTTCCCAAGAGACCCAGTACTTC
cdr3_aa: CASSLPLGTISQETQYF

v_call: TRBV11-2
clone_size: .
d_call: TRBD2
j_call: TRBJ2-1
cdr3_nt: TGTGCCAGCAGCCGGGTGGCTAGCGGGGACAATGAGCAGTTCTTC
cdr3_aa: CASSRVASGDNEQFF

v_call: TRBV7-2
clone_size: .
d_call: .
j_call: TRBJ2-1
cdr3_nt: TGTGCCAGCGTGGTGGCCCCGGGGTACAATGAGCAGTTCTTC
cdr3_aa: CASVVAPGYNEQFF

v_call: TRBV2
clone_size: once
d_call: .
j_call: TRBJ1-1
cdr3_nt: TGTGCCACCCTGGCAATCATGAACACTGAAGCTTTCTTT
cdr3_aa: CATLAIMNTEAFF

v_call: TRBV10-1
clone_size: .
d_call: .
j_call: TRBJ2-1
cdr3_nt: TGCGCCAGCAGTGAAGTAAAAGGAGGGGCCCTCACCTCGAGCTCCTACAATGAGCAGTTCTTC
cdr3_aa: CASSEVKGGALTSSSYNEQFF

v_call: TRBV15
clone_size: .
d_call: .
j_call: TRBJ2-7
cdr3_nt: TGTGCCACCAGCAGAGGAGGGGAGGGGGCTCCCTACGAGCAGTACTTC
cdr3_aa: CATSRGGEGAPYEQYF

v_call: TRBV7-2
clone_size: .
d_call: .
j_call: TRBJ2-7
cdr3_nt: TGTGCCAGTGGGACGGGCTCCTACGAGCAGTACTTC
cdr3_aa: CASGTGSYEQYF

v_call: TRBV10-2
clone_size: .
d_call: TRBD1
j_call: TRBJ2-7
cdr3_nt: TGCGCCAGCAGCTCCGGACAGGGATTCGGCGAGCAGTACTTC
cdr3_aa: CASSSGQGFGEQYF

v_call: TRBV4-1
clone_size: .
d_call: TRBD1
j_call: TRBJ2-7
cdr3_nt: TGCGCCAGCAGCCAAGTCGCTGGGACAGTGACAAACTACGAGCAGTACTTC
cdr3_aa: CASSQVAGTVTNYEQYF

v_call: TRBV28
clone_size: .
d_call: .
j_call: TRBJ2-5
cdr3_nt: TGTGCCAGCAGTTTATCGGTCCTATCGTACCAGTACTTC
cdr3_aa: CASSLSVLSYQYF

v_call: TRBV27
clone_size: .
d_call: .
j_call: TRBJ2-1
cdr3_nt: TGTGCCAGCAGTTTAAGAGACTACAATGAGCAGTTCTTC
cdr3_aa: CASSLRDYNEQFF

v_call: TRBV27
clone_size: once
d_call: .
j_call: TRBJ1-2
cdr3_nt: TGTGCCAGCAGTGTTAATCGGGGTTTAAGCTATGGCTACACCTTC
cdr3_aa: CASSVNRGLSYGYTF

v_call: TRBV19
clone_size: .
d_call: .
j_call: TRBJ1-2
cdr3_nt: TGTGCCAGTAGTATAAGGGGACTGTTCTATGGCTACACCTTC
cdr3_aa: CASSIRGLFYGYTF

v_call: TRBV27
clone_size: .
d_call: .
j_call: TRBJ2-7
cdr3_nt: TGTGCCAGCAGTTACGGGAGTACCTACGAGCAGTACTTC
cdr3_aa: CASSYGSTYEQYF

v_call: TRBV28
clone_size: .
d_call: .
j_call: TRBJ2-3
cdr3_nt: TGTGCCAGCAGTTTATTCCCCGGGACTTCCACAGATACGCAGTATTTT
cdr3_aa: CASSLFPGTSTDTQYF

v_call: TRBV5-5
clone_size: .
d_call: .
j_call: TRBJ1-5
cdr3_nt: TGTGCCAGCAGCTTGGGAGCAGGGAGTATCAATCAGCCCCAGCATTTT
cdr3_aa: CASSLGAGSINQPQHF

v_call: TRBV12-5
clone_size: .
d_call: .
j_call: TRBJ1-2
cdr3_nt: TGTGCTAGTGGTTTGGTACCGGTCCAGGAGCCCCTAGGAGGCTACACCTTC
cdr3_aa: CASGLVPVQEPLGGYTF

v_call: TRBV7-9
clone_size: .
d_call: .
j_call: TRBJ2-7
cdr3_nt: TGTGCCAGCAGCCCCTCCGGGACGGCCTACGAGCAGTACTTC
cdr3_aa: CASSPSGTAYEQYF

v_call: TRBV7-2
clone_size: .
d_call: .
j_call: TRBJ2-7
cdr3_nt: TGTGCCAGCAGCTTAGCGGGCAGGGAGCACGAGCAGTACTTC
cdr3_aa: CASSLAGREHEQYF

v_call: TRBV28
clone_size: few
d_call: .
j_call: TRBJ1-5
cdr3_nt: TGTGCCAGCAAAGGTACTATACATAGCAATCAGCCCCAGCATTTT
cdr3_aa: CASKGTIHSNQPQHF